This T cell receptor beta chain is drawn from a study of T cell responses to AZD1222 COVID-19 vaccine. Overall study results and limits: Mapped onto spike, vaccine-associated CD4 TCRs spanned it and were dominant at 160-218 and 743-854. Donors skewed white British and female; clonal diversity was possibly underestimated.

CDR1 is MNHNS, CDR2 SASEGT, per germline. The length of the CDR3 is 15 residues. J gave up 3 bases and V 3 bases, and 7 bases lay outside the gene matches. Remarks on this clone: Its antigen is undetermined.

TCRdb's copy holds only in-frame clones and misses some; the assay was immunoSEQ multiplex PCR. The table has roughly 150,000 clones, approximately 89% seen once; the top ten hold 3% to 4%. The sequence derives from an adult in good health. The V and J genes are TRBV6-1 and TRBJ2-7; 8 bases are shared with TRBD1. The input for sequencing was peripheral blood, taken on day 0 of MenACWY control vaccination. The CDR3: CASSETGVTYYEQYF. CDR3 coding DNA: TGTGCCAGCAGTGAGACAGGGGTTACCTACTACGAGCAGTACTTC.